Described below is a single TCR beta chain sequence and its context. No cognate antigen has been identified for it. Base-call qualities are not available, and no considerably larger clone is one nucleotide away. Sequences SGHTA (CDR1) and FQGNSA (CDR2) are obtained from the germline V gene. V is reduced by 1 base and J by 3 bases, leaving a spacing of 10 bases between them. There are 15 amino acids in the CDR3, from cysteine to phenylalanine inclusive. Only CDR3 DNA remains: 45 bases, in frame from the first base. This sample stems from a study of blood T cell repertoires in COVID-19 (dated by TCRdb to about 2020). Background on the whole study: Samples from collaborators originated in the United States, Italy and Spain and spanned both the acute and convalescent phases of COVID-19. The repertoires were released in a freely available public database meant as a resource for research on the immune response to SARS-CoV-2. The prospective study material was composed of cDNA or gDNA derived from T cells, B-cell-depleted T cells, or PBMCs. Deeply sampled blood TCRbeta repertoires from subjects exposed to, actively infected with, or recovered from COVID-19 were included in the dataset. Sample metadata almost always included a de-identified subject ID, COVID-19 status, age in years and sex. Where available, HLA class I and class II types were obtained from metadata supplied by the sample provider rather than from assay-based typing. Samples were obtained from the ongoing ImmuneRACE study (first 160 participants) and from roughly 1,300 subjects provided by 6 global collaborators. General conclusions and limits of the study: Clinical and demographic metadata were provided uncurated, with the amount varying by source and participant.

Enrolling through a virtual design, the prospective study's participants ranged in age from roughly 18 to 89 years and lived across roughly 24 United States geographic areas. To assign participants to cohorts, the prospective study relied on clinical history that participants themselves reported in a screening survey and a study questionnaire. In the prospective study, mobile phlebotomists collected whole blood, serum and a nasopharyngeal or oropharyngeal swab from each participant. Additional blood draws and questionnaires over a 2-month period could optionally be provided by prospective study participants. Before DNA extraction, blood samples from the prospective study were shipped at room temperature or frozen. The immunoSEQ Assay, a bias-controlled multiplex PCR, was used to amplify TCRbeta CDR3 regions from genomic DNA. Per the authors' processing: Nucleated cell counts per sample were estimated from amplification of reference gene primers within the assay. To quantify the absolute abundance of each unique TCRbeta CDR3 rearrangement, sequence reads were collapsed and filtered. For each sample, productive Simpson clonality was calculated by taking the square root of Simpson's diversity index across productive rearrangements. TCRdb retrieved this table from immuneACCESS and kept in-frame rearrangements only. Not all clones are present; in checked studies, unresolved V genes account for under half, and no reason is known for the remainder. V and J calls and clone size are as listed in that table; D and trimming were resolved from the DNA. The sample table records approximately 260,000 clones; about 90% of these occur just once. The biggest ten clones account for 2.5% to 3.5% of the sample.

The sequenced sample was PBMCs or T cells enriched from blood (not recorded which). The V and J genes are TRBV7-2 and TRBJ2-1; confidence is insufficient to name the D gene. The clonotype comes from a woman aged 35 to 49 with acute COVID-19. The DNA is TGTGCCAGCAGCTTAGATTCGGGTGGCTACAATGAGCAGTTCTTC. It encodes CASSLDSGGYNEQFF.